This T cell receptor (beta chain) was obtained from a study of CD8 T cells in Susac syndrome. General study results and limits: As the study acknowledged, the number of individuals who were part of its TCR sequencing and HLA analysis was relatively small.

Relapsing-remitting disease, either stable or active, was present in the multiple sclerosis controls, who were treatment-naive patients. Germline CDR1 and CDR2: LGHNA and YSLEER. The CDR3 is 17 residues long. Trimming shortened V by 0 bases and J by 4 bases, and 16 bases separated the two germline ends. With regard to this clonotype: Antigen: not known.

Reverse transcription used roughly 0.45 to 1 ug RNA and random hexamers. MiXCR, applied by TCRdb to the immunoSEQ multiplex PCR reads, yields one record per CDR3 protein. This sample has around 300,000 distinct CDR3 sequences, with around 90% found just once. Sequenced sample: CD4+ T cells from PBMCs. The chain links TRBV4-3 to TRBJ2-1; D is perhaps TRBD2 (6 bases). The source of this sequence is a human donor with multiple sclerosis. CDR3 residues: CASSQDSRPSGYNEQFF. DNA for the CDR3: TGCGCCAGCAGCCAAGATTCCCGCCCCAGCGGGTACAATGAGCAGTTCTTC.